The 29 T cell receptor beta chains presented below share a single source sample, sequenced in a study of blood T cell repertoires in COVID-19. The data were produced by immunoSEQ multiplex PCR, yet TCRdb's version contains in-frame clones alone and is incomplete. This table holds 150,000 to 200,000 clones, just over 85% found once. Sequencing was performed on PBMCs or T cells enriched from blood (not recorded which). The source of these receptors is a young woman who had recovered from COVID-19.

As DNA, the CDR3 is TGTGCCAGCAGCCGCCGACTAGCGGGGGGGCGCCATGAGCAGTTCTTC. This encodes CASSRRLAGGRHEQFF. This chain uses TRBV3-1 (or the pseudogene TRBV3-2) with TRBJ2-1; 14 nucleotides match TRBD2. CDR1 and CDR2 from the germline V gene are LGHDT and YNNKEL (reference sequence). The V and J ends lost 4 bases and 8 bases, in that order; junction bases with no gene match: 7. This CDR3 comprises 16 residues.

The chain has TRBV7-2 and TRBJ2-7; a weak D match, TRBD2 (5 bases). CDR1 is SGHTA, CDR2 FQGNSA, per germline. V was pared by 2 bases and J by 6 bases, with 14 bases between. CDR3 length equals 14 residues. The CDR3 here is CASSLWAEGAEQYF. DNA of the CDR3: TGTGCCAGCAGCTTATGGGCTGAGGGAGCCGAGCAGTACTTC.

This sequence joins TRBV5-1 and TRBJ1-4; 10 bases are shared with TRBD1. CDR3 length equals 16 residues. In germline, CDR1 is SGHRS, CDR2 YFSETQ. V gave up 1 base and J gave up 7 bases; unmatched junction bases: 7. Written as DNA, the CDR3 is TGCGCCAGCAGCTTGAATCCGGGACAGGGGTCTGAAAAACTGTTTTTT. Translation: CASSLNPGQGSEKLFF.

V usage is TRBV3-1 (or the pseudogene TRBV3-2) and J usage is TRBJ2-2, with 10 bases lining up with TRBD2. The CDR3 loop spans 17 amino acids. With V trimmed by 0 bases and J by 7 bases, 8 bases remained unmatched. Germline-derived CDR1 and CDR2 are LGHDT and YNNKEL (reference sequence). CDR3 loop: CASSQDGLAGAHGELFF. In DNA form, the CDR3 reads TGTGCCAGCAGCCAAGACGGGCTAGCGGGAGCCCACGGGGAGCTGTTTTTT.

The chain employs TRBV10-3 and TRBJ1-2, with D maybe TRBD1 (5 bases). The CDR3 is 17 amino acids. Trimming pared 3 bases from V and 6 bases from J, leaving 23 bases between. The germline V gene has CDR1 ENHRY and CDR2 SYGVKD. The chain's CDR3 is CAISDPAGVRVADGYTF. CDR3 DNA sequence: TGTGCCATCAGTGACCCTGCGGGGGTTCGGGTGGCCGATGGCTACACCTTC.

The chain uses TRBV30 and TRBJ2-5; TRBD2 might be the D (6 bases). There are 13 residues in the CDR3. V was trimmed by 7 bases and J by 3 bases, leaving 15 bases between them. In germline, CDR1 is GTSNPN, CDR2 SVGIG (reference sequence). The CDR3 sequence: CASDAGSKETQYF. The CDR3 DNA reads as TGTGCCTCCGATGCCGGGAGTAAAGAGACCCAGTACTTC.

The chain has TRBV7-9 and TRBJ1-4, with 10 bases lining up with TRBD1. CDR3 length: 17 residues. CDR1 is SEHNR and CDR2 is FQNEAQ in the germline V gene (reference sequence). V shed 0 bases and J 7 bases; nucleotides not matched to a gene: 8. DNA of the CDR3: TGTGCCAGCAGCTTAGCGGGCGGGACAGGGGTGTTTGAAAAACTGTTTTTT. The encoded protein is CASSLAGGTGVFEKLFF.

This clone was picked up one time. The V and J genes are TRBV7-9 and TRBJ1-2; 8 bases line up with TRBD1. This CDR3 contains 17 residues. With V trimmed by 5 bases and J by 0 bases, 11 bases remained unmatched. Germline V gene data show CDR1 as SEHNR and CDR2 as FQNEAQ (reference sequence). The CDR3: CASSTPAGQESNYGYTF. The CDR3 DNA reads TGTGCCAGCAGCACGCCGGCGGGACAGGAATCTAACTATGGCTACACCTTC.

This chain links TRBV6-5 with TRBJ2-7; D may be TRBD2 (5 bases). From germline, CDR1 is MNHEY and CDR2 SVGAGI. The CDR3 spans 13 residues. Trimming removed 8 bases from V and 0 bases from J, with 11 bases in between. The CDR3 nucleotides are TGTGCCAGCCTGGACTCGAGCTCCTACGAGCAGTACTTC. This gives the protein CASLDSSSYEQYF.

The rearrangement joins TRBV6-1 to TRBJ2-1; D is unclear. The germline V gene encodes CDR1 MNHNS and CDR2 SASEGT. The CDR3 totals 13 residues. The germline V and J ends were trimmed by 1 base and 7 bases, with 8 bases remaining between them. CDR3 in amino acids: CASSEVSGNEQFF. For the CDR3, the DNA is TGTGCCAGCAGTGAAGTCTCCGGGAATGAGCAGTTCTTC.

This clone was counted a single time. This chain uses TRBV10-3 with TRBJ1-6; D not resolved. The CDR3 has 15 amino acids. From germline, CDR1 is ENHRY and CDR2 SYGVKD. V lost 2 bases, J lost 7 bases, and 12 bases lay in between. The CDR3 DNA sequence: TGTGCCATCAGTGAGCGTATAGGAGGGAATTCACCCCTCCACTTT. It codes for CAISERIGGNSPLHF.

The chain combines TRBV13 with TRBJ2-7; 7 positions agree with TRBD2. Germline values: CDR1 PRHDT, CDR2 FYEKMQ (reference sequence). The CDR3 spans 13 residues. The trim removed 5 bases at V and 6 bases at J, leaving 7 bases unmatched. CDR3 amino acids: CASSVGRGAEQYF. The CDR3 coding sequence is TGTGCCAGCAGCGTGGGGAGGGGCGCCGAGCAGTACTTC. Based on the CDR3 plus reference TRBV13 and TRBJ2-7, the full variable domain is AAGVIQSPRHLIKEKRETATLKCYPIPRHDTVYWYQQGPGQDPQFLISFYEKMQSDKGSIPDRFSAQQFSDYHSELNMSSLELGDSALYFCASSVGRGAEQYFGPGTRLTVT.

This sequence joins TRBV28 and TRBJ1-2; weak D call: TRBD1 (6 bases). This CDR3 region has 16 residues. Trimming removed 5 bases from V and 6 bases from J, with 22 bases in between. Per germline, CDR1 MDHEN and CDR2 SYDVKM. CDR3 loop: CASSPSGDAVTNGYTF. In DNA, the CDR3 is TGTGCCAGCAGTCCCTCAGGGGACGCGGTGACCAATGGCTACACCTTC.

This chain connects TRBV15 to TRBJ1-2; 7 bases line up with TRBD1. The CDR3 extends over 16 amino acids. After removal of 5 bases from V and 5 bases from J, the junction contained 14 bases not matched to a gene. Germline assignment: CDR1 LNHNV and CDR2 YYDKDF (reference sequence). The CDR3 here is CATSGGGGTEEYGYTF. In DNA, the CDR3 is TGTGCCACCAGCGGAGGAGGGGGGACAGAAGAATATGGCTACACCTTC.

This chain joins TRBV20-1 and TRBJ1-5, with D hard to call. The germline V and J ends were trimmed by 3 bases and 1 base, with 16 bases remaining between them. From germline, CDR1 is DFQATT and CDR2 SNEGSKA (reference sequence). The length of the CDR3 is 16 residues. CDR3 in amino acids: CSASIDPGGSNQPQHF. The CDR3, as DNA: TGCAGTGCTAGTATAGACCCTGGCGGAAGCAATCAGCCCCAGCATTTT.

The chain joins TRBV6-4 to TRBJ1-6, with TRBD1 matching 10 bases. Germline V gives CDR1 MRHNA, CDR2 SNTAGT. V shed 8 bases and J 9 bases; nucleotides not matched to a gene: 4. The CDR3 contains 13 residues. CDR3 region: CASRDRGFSPLHF. For the CDR3, the DNA is TGTGCCAGCCGGGACAGGGGTTTTTCACCCCTCCACTTT.

The chain recombines TRBV11-2 with TRBJ2-7; D not certain. Germline CDR1 reads SGHAT; CDR2 reads FQNNGV. V was clipped by 5 bases and J by 1 base, with 9 bases between them. This CDR3 is built from 13 residues. CDR3 region: CASSHTGSYEQYF. The CDR3 DNA sequence: TGTGCCAGCAGCCATACCGGGTCCTACGAGCAGTACTTC.

This chain joins TRBV6-4 and TRBJ1-2; a weak D match, TRBD1 (5 bases). Deletions cut 0 bases from V and 6 bases from J, with 14 bases between. This CDR3 comprises 15 residues. Germline V gives CDR1 MRHNA, CDR2 SNTAGT. DNA for the CDR3: TGTGCCAGCAGTGACTCGGGGGGGACGGGAGATGGCTACACCTTC. Translation gives CASSDSGGTGDGYTF.

This clone was recorded many times. The chain uses TRBV3-1 (or the pseudogene TRBV3-2) and TRBJ1-5, with no clear D. Trimming shortened V by 4 bases and J by 0 bases, and 4 bases separated the two germline ends. The CDR3 spans 13 residues. Germline V gene data show CDR1 as LGHDT and CDR2 as YNNKEL (reference sequence). CDR3 bases: TGTGCCAGCAGCCCGGGTAGCAATCAGCCCCAGCATTTT. Translated: CASSPGSNQPQHF.

In DNA, the CDR3 is TGTGCCAGCAGTTACTTAGCTATGTCGGCTGAGCAGTTCTTC. Residues: CASSYLAMSAEQFF. The V gene is TRBV6-2 or TRBV6-3, the J gene TRBJ2-1; D uncertain. CDR1 and CDR2 (germline): MNHEY, SVGEGT. This CDR3 is built from 14 residues. Trimming stripped 1 base from V and 9 bases from J, with 13 bases between.

In its sample, this clone was seen a few times. The chain has TRBV6-4 and TRBJ1-4, with D possibly being TRBD1 (5 bases). The CDR3 contains 17 residues. Germline CDR1 reads MRHNA; CDR2 reads SNTAGT. The ends were cut back, 0 bases at V and 0 bases at J, with 11 bases in the middle. The DNA for the CDR3 is TGTGCCAGCAGTGACTCGAAGGGGCCGGCAACTAATGAAAAACTGTTTTTT. This gives the protein CASSDSKGPATNEKLFF.

V is TRBV19 and J is TRBJ2-3; the D gene is possibly TRBD2 (7 bases). The CDR3 is 15 residues long. Germline V gives CDR1 LNHDA, CDR2 SQIVND (reference sequence). V lost 4 bases, J lost 3 bases, and 14 bases lay in between. The DNA of the CDR3 is TGTGCCAGTAGTAGTGGGAGGGGGGGTACAGATACGCAGTATTTT. Amino acid sequence: CASSSGRGGTDTQYF.

The chain recombines TRBV19 with TRBJ2-1; TRBD2 agrees at 11 bases. This CDR3 contains 16 residues. The germline gives CDR1 LNHDA, CDR2 SQIVND (reference sequence). J gave up 6 bases and V 1 base, and 5 bases lay outside the gene matches. This CDR3 reads CASSIALAGGGNEQFF. CDR3 nucleotide sequence: TGTGCCAGTAGTATAGCGCTAGCGGGGGGTGGCAATGAGCAGTTCTTC. The full variable domain, rest sourced from reference TRBV19 and TRBJ2-1, is DGGITQSPKYLFRKEGQNVTLSCEQNLNHDAMYWYRQDPGQGLRLIYYSQIVNDFQKGDIAEGYSVSREKKESFPLTVTSAQKNPTAFYLCASSIALAGGGNEQFFGPGTRLTVL.

The V gene is TRBV4-3, the J gene TRBJ2-1; D perhaps matches TRBD2 (6 bases). The ends were cut back, 3 bases at V and 0 bases at J, with 12 bases in the middle. The CDR3 runs 16 residues. Germline assignment: CDR1 LGHNA and CDR2 YSLEER. The CDR3 loop is CASSQGAGLSYNEQFF. The CDR3 DNA reads as TGCGCCAGCAGCCAGGGAGCGGGCCTCTCCTACAATGAGCAGTTCTTC.

This sequence joins TRBV2 and TRBJ1-4; D perhaps matches TRBD1 (5 bases). Deletions cut 6 bases from V and 3 bases from J, with 11 bases between. The CDR3 runs 14 residues. Germline V gene lookup returns CDR1 SNHLY and CDR2 FYNNEI. The CDR3 sequence is CASRVEGSNEKLFF. CDR3 in DNA: TGTGCCAGCAGGGTGGAGGGGTCTAATGAAAAACTGTTTTTT.

The J gene is TRBJ2-7, the V gene TRBV27, with no clear D. Germline assignment: CDR1 MNHEY and CDR2 SMNVEV (reference sequence). This CDR3 is built from 13 residues. Trimming stripped 6 bases from V and 3 bases from J, with 12 bases between. CDR3 region: CASRPDTHYEQYF. CDR3 coding DNA: TGTGCCAGCAGACCCGACACCCACTACGAGCAGTACTTC.

V usage is TRBV7-2 and J usage is TRBJ2-7; 9 bases are a match to TRBD2. The CDR3 runs 15 residues. Germline CDR1 SGHTA, CDR2 FQGNSA. After removal of 1 base from V and 2 bases from J, the junction contained 3 bases not matched to a gene. In DNA, the CDR3 is TGTGCCAGCAGCTTAGTCGGACTAGCGACCTACGAGCAGTACTTC. The encoded protein is CASSLVGLATYEQYF.

This clone was recorded once. J is TRBJ2-7 and V is TRBV7-8; 7 bases match TRBD2. The V gene end was trimmed by 5 bases and the J gene end by 5 bases; junction bases not matched to a gene: 15. The germline V gene has CDR1 SGHVS and CDR2 FQNEAQ. The CDR3 is 16 residues long. Here the CDR3 DNA reads TGTGCCAGCAGCCCGCGGGTAAGCGGGATTATCAACGAGCAGTACTTC. Encoded protein: CASSPRVSGIINEQYF.

The chain employs TRBV25-1 and TRBJ1-6, with 7 bases aligning to TRBD1. V was pared by 0 bases and J by 9 bases, with 8 bases of the junction left unmatched. CDR3 size: 16 residues. CDR1 MGHDK and CDR2 SYGVNS come from the germline V gene. DNA for the CDR3: TGTGCCAGCAGTGAATACGGGACAGTAGATTCTTCACCCCTCCACTTT. Translation gives CASSEYGTVDSSPLHF.